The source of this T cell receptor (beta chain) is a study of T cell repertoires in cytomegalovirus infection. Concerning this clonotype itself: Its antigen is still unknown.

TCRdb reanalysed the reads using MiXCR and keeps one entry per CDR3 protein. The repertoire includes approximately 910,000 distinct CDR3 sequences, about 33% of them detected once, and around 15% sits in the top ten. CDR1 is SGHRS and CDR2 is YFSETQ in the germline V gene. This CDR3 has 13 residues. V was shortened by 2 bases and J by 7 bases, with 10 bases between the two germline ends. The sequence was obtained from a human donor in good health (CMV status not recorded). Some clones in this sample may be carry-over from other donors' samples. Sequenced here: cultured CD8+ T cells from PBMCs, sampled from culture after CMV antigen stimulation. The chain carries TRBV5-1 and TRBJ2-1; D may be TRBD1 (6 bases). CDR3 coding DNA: TGCGCCAGCAGCTTTCAGGGGACAAATGAGCAGTTCTTC. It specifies CASSFQGTNEQFF.